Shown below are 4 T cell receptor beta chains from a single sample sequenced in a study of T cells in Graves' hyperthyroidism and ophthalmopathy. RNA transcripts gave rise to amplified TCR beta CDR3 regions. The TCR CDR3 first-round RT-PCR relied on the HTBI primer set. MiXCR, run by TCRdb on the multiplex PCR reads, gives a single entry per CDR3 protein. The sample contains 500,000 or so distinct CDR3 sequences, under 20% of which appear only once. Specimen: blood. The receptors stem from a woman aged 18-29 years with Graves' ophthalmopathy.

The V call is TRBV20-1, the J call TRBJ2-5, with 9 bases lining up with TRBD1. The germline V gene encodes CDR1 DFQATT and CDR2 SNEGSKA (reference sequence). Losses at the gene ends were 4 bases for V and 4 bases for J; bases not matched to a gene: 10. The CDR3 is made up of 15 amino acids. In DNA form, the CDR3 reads TGCAGTGCTACCTCCGGGACAGGGATTGGAGAGACCCAGTACTTC. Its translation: CSATSGTGIGETQYF.

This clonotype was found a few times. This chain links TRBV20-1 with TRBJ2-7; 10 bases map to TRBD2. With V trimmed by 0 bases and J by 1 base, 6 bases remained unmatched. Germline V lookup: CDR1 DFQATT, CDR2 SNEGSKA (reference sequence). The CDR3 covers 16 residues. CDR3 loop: CSARDPSGSSSYEQYF. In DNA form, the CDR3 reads TGCAGTGCTAGAGATCCTAGCGGGAGTTCTTCCTACGAGCAGTACTTC.

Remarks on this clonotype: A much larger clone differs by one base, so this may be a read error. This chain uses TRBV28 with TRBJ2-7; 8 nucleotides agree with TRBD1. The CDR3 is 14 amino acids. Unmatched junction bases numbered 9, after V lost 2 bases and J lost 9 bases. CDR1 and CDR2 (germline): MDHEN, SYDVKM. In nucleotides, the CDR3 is TGTGCCAGCAGTTTAACAGGGACAGGCAACGGGCAGTACTTC. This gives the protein CASSLTGTGNGQYF.

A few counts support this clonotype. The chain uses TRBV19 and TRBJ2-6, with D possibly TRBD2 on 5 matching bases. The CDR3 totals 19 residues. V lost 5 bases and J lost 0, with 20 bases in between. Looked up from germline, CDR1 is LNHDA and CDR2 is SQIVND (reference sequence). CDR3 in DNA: TGTGCCAGTAGTTACTTGTTGGGTGGAGAGGGCTCTGGGGCCAACGTCCTGACTTTC. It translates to CASSYLLGGEGSGANVLTF.